This is a list of T cell receptor beta chains from one sample in a study of OX40 agonist ivuxolimab in advanced cancers. Here immunoSEQ multiplex PCR was the method, and the copy in TCRdb shows in-frame clones only, minus some. The table lists under 75,000 clones, approximately 88% of them singletons. Sequences were derived from CD4+ or CD8+ T cells sorted from blood, sampled in a trial of the OX40 agonist ivuxolimab. Receptor source: an adult with an advanced solid tumor such as melanoma, head and neck, liver or kidney cancer. Both conserved end residues are part of each CDR3. The D gene is left open where the match is weak. Only some rows state a clone size, as once, few, many or a class for expanded clones.

size | J | D | V | DNA | CDR3
once | TRBJ1-5 | TRBD1 | TRBV28 | TGTGCCAGCAGTTTAGGGGACAGGGACGATCAGCCCCAGCATTTT | CASSLGDRDDQPQHF
NA | TRBJ1-4 | TRBD1 | TRBV5-1 | TGCGCCAGCAGCTTCCGGGACAGAAGTGAAAAACTGTTTTTT | CASSFRDRSEKLFF
NA | TRBJ2-7 | TRBD1 | TRBV6-5 | TGTGCCAGCAGGTTACGGACAGGTGCTACCTACGAGCAGTACTTC | CASRLRTGATYEQYF
once | TRBJ2-5 | NA | TRBV19 | TGTGCCAGTAGTATGGCCAGGGGAACCGGGGAGACCCAGTACTTC | CASSMARGTGETQYF
once | TRBJ2-3 | TRBD2 | TRBV7-9 | TGTGCCAGCAGCTCAGGGACTAGCGGGAGGACAGATACGCAGTATTTT | CASSSGTSGRTDTQYF
NA | TRBJ1-1 | NA | TRBV5-1 | TGCGCCAGCAGCTTAACAGCAGGGGTTTTGAACACTGAAGCTTTCTTT | CASSLTAGVLNTEAFF
NA | TRBJ1-2 | NA | TRBV2 | TGTGCCAGCACTTCGGCCTACTATGGCTACACCTTC | CASTSAYYGYTF
NA | TRBJ2-1 | NA | TRBV6-5 | TGTGCCAGCAGTTATCCTAACACCAATGAGCAGTTCTTC | CASSYPNTNEQFF
NA | TRBJ2-7 | NA | TRBV7-8 | TGTGCCAGCAGCTTAGACAGGCTAGTTCAAGAGCAGTGCTTC | CASSLDRLVQEQCF
NA | TRBJ2-3 | NA | TRBV11-3 | TGTGCCAGCAGCTTGGCTGTGGGCACGACGCAGTATTTT | CASSLAVGTTQYF
NA | TRBJ2-2 | NA | TRBV5-5 | TGTGCCAGCAGCTTGGGAGCGAACACCGGGGAGCTGTTTTTT | CASSLGANTGELFF